Listed here are 18 T cell receptor beta chains from one sample, sequenced in a study of neurological immune-mediated disorders. TCRdb re-analysed the 5' RACE reads in MiXCR, keeping a single row per CDR3 protein. Of about 55,000 distinct CDR3 sequences in the sample, about 4.1% were seen once. The sequenced sample consisted of PBMCs. The receptors originated from a man in his 60s with multiple sclerosis.

For this clonotype: Just one base apart from a much larger clone, this may be a read error. The chain uses TRBV4-1 and TRBJ1-5; D remains ambiguous. This CDR3 is 15 amino acids long. Per the germline V gene, CDR1 is MGHRA and CDR2 is YSYEKL. V gave up 8 bases and J gave up 5 bases, with 19 bases separating them. The CDR3 loop is CASSMDGKGDQPQHF. DNA of the CDR3: TGCGCCAGCTCTATGGACGGGAAGGGCGATCAGCCCCAGCATTTT.

This clonotype showed up many times. The genes are TRBV5-1 and TRBJ2-1; 11 bases align to TRBD2. V was clipped by 3 bases and J by 0 bases; unmatched bases: 8. The CDR3 consists of 18 residues. Germline V gene sequence: CDR1 SGHRS, CDR2 YFSETQ. CDR3 bases: TGCGCCAGCAGCTCCGGGACTAGCGGATTCAGCTCCTACAATGAGCAGTTCTTC. Its translation is CASSSGTSGFSSYNEQFF. The entire variable domain, with the rest obtained from reference TRBV5-1 and TRBJ2-1, is as follows: KAGVTQTPRYLIKTRGQQVTLSCSPISGHRSVSWYQQTPGQGLQFLFEYFSETQRNKGNFPGRFSGRQFSNSRSEMNVSTLELGDSALYLCASSSGTSGFSSYNEQFFGPGTRLTVL.

This clonotype occurred many times. The chain carries TRBV5-1 and TRBJ2-1; 7 bases map to TRBD2. CDR1 and CDR2 (germline): SGHRS, YFSETQ. CDR3 length: 16 residues. Trimming took 1 base from V and 6 from J; bases not matched to a gene: 10. The CDR3 loop is CASSLYGGSRSNEQFF. The DNA for the CDR3 is TGCGCCAGCAGCTTGTACGGCGGGAGTCGGTCCAATGAGCAGTTCTTC. The whole variable domain, filled in from reference TRBV5-1 and TRBJ2-1, reads KAGVTQTPRYLIKTRGQQVTLSCSPISGHRSVSWYQQTPGQGLQFLFEYFSETQRNKGNFPGRFSGRQFSNSRSEMNVSTLELGDSALYLCASSLYGGSRSNEQFFGPGTRLTVL.

The chain links TRBV6-1 to TRBJ2-1; D gene unclear. Germline V gene sequence: CDR1 MNHNS, CDR2 SASEGT. Deletions cut 4 bases from V and 0 bases from J, with 4 bases between. This CDR3 is built from 13 residues. The chain's CDR3 is CASSGSSYNEQFF. The CDR3 region has the DNA TGTGCCAGCAGTGGGAGCTCCTACAATGAGCAGTTCTTC.

This clonotype was recorded many times. This chain connects TRBV20-1 to TRBJ1-1; the D gene is possibly TRBD1 (5 bases). The germline V and J ends were trimmed by 2 bases and 6 bases, with 19 bases remaining between them. Germline V gene lookup returns CDR1 DFQATT and CDR2 SNEGSKA (reference sequence). The CDR3 has 15 amino acids. The CDR3 DNA reads TGCAGTGCTAGACACCACCAGGGAACTTTCGCTGAAGCTTTCTTT. Its protein product is CSARHHQGTFAEAFF.

Judged by abundance, this clonotype is medium-sized. The chain combines TRBV5-6 with TRBJ2-7; TRBD1 aligns across 9 bases. The CDR3 covers 16 residues. Germline V gene sequence: CDR1 SGHDT, CDR2 YYEEEE. V lost 4 bases and J lost 0; bases outside the gene matches: 8. The CDR3: CASSPIQDRGSYEQYF. The CDR3, as DNA: TGTGCCAGCAGCCCAATCCAGGACAGGGGCTCCTACGAGCAGTACTTC.

This clonotype was detected ten times or more. The chain joins TRBV7-8 to TRBJ2-3; possibly TRBD1 for D (6 bases). CDR1 is SGHVS, CDR2 FQNEAQ, per germline. V dropped 3 bases and J dropped 3 bases, with 13 bases sitting between them. The CDR3 has 15 residues. In nucleotides, the CDR3 is TGTGCCAGCAGCTTTCTTGGGACAATTACAGATACGCAGTATTTT. It specifies CASSFLGTITDTQYF.

This clonotype was counted at least ten times. V and J are TRBV20-1 and TRBJ2-1, with TRBD2 matching over 11 bases. CDR3 length: 16 amino acids. Germline CDR1 and CDR2: DFQATT and SNEGSKA (reference sequence). Losses at the gene ends were 5 bases for V and 0 bases for J; bases not matched to a gene: 6. CDR3 bases: TGCAGTGCTTCTAGCGGGGGGCCGAGCTCCTACAATGAGCAGTTCTTC. Translated: CSASSGGPSSYNEQFF.

The J gene is TRBJ1-2, the V gene TRBV5-1; perhaps TRBD1 as D (5 bases). CDR1 is SGHRS, CDR2 YFSETQ, per germline. Trimming removed 3 bases from V and 1 base from J, with 19 bases in between. This CDR3 has 17 amino acids. CDR3 sequence (DNA): TGCGCCAGCAGCTGGGGACGGGTTGACGGATTTAACTATGGCTACACCTTC. This gives the protein CASSWGRVDGFNYGYTF.

This clonotype was found many times. The rearrangement uses TRBV5-1 and TRBJ1-2; D gene ambiguous. Trimming removed 0 bases at V and 7 bases at J, with 10 bases between. CDR1 is SGHRS, CDR2 YFSETQ, per germline. This CDR3 spans 13 amino acids. The CDR3 DNA is TGCGCCAGCAGCTTGGAAAGGGCCGGTGGCTACACCTTC. Its protein product is CASSLERAGGYTF.

The V call is TRBV28, the J call TRBJ2-7; TRBD1 or TRBD2 may be the D gene (5 bases each). The CDR3 is made up of 14 amino acids. The V end was cut by 6 bases, the J end by 5 bases, with 17 bases between. CDR1 is MDHEN and CDR2 is SYDVKM in the germline V gene. DNA for the CDR3: TGTGCCAGCAGCCGAAACAGTGGGACCAACGAGCAGTACTTC. Its protein product is CASSRNSGTNEQYF.

This clonotype was counted many times. The CDR3 DNA reads as TGCAGTGCTAGTCCGGGGTTAGATCAGCCCCAGCATTTT. As protein: CSASPGLDQPQHF. This rearrangement joins TRBV20-1 to TRBJ1-5; no clear D. The CDR3 loop spans 13 amino acids. The germline V and J ends were trimmed by 3 bases and 5 bases, with 11 bases remaining between them. CDR1 is DFQATT and CDR2 is SNEGSKA in the germline V gene (reference sequence).

Many counts were recorded for this clonotype. V usage is TRBV5-1 and J usage is TRBJ1-6, with D perhaps matching TRBD1 (6 bases). The V gene's germline CDR1 is SGHRS and CDR2 YFSETQ. This CDR3 is 14 amino acids long. V lost 0 bases, J lost 10 bases, and 11 bases lay in between. The CDR3 here is CASSLAPTGSPLHF. The CDR3 DNA is TGCGCCAGCAGCTTGGCTCCTACAGGGTCACCCCTCCACTTT.

In its sample, this clonotype was seen many times. The chain employs TRBV5-6 and TRBJ1-1; 8 nucleotides align to TRBD1. Germline CDR1 is SGHDT and CDR2 is YYEEEE. The CDR3 is 13 residues long. Losses at the gene ends were 4 bases for V and 6 bases for J; bases not matched to a gene: 5. The DNA for the CDR3 is TGTGCCAGCAGCCCGGACAGGGCGTCTGAAGCTTTCTTT. Its protein product is CASSPDRASEAFF.

As concerns this clonotype: Being one base from a much bigger clone, this may be a read error. The V and J genes are TRBV3-1 and TRBJ1-6, with D unresolved. V gave up 4 bases and J gave up 15 bases, with 22 bases separating them. Germline V CDR1 and CDR2: LGHDT, YNNKEL (reference sequence). CDR3 size: 15 residues. Here the CDR3 reads CASSPTFGDSLNLHF. The DNA of the CDR3 is TGTGCCAGCAGCCCCACCTTTGGAGACTCCTTAAACCTCCACTTT.

This clonotype was recorded at least ten times. The rearrangement uses TRBV20-1 and TRBJ2-3, with 9 bases aligning to TRBD2. Losses at the gene ends were 8 bases for V and 2 bases for J; bases not matched to a gene: 8. Germline V gene lookup returns CDR1 DFQATT and CDR2 SNEGSKA (reference sequence). This CDR3 spans 14 amino acids. Here the CDR3 DNA reads TGCAGTCCCCCGGGACTAGCTTACACAGATACGCAGTATTTT. It is translated as CSPPGLAYTDTQYF.

This chain connects TRBV20-1 to TRBJ2-1, with D possibly being TRBD1 (6 bases). This CDR3 comprises 13 residues. Per the germline V gene, CDR1 is DFQATT and CDR2 is SNEGSKA (reference sequence). The V and J ends lost 7 bases and 3 bases respectively, with 13 bases between them. DNA for the CDR3: TGCAGTGACTTTAACAGGGACTACAATGAGCAGTTCTTC. Translating it yields CSDFNRDYNEQFF.

This clonotype was detected many times. A much larger clone differs by one base, so this may be a read error. This chain connects TRBV20-1 to TRBJ1-1; possible D gene TRBD1, 5 bases. Trimming took off 1 base at V and 4 bases at J, with 13 bases between the two ends. CDR1 is DFQATT and CDR2 is SNEGSKA in the germline V gene (reference sequence). This CDR3 spans 14 amino acids. This chain's CDR3 is CSARGRKGTTEAFF. CDR3 in DNA: TGCAGTGCTAGAGGAAGGAAGGGGACCACTGAAGCTTTCTTT.